The T cell receptor beta chain under discussion was sequenced for a study of cytomegalovirus exposure and HLA in healthy donors. Study summary: There were roughly 80 million unique TCRs (from HLA-typed donors) in an early data release.

The PCR was carried out with 60 Vbeta primers and 13 Jbeta primers. The method was immunoSEQ multiplex PCR; TCRdb's version includes in-frame clones alone and lacks a portion of them. In the table there are around 120,000 clones, more than 60% of which are singletons. Study-wide findings and caveats: A later analysis found TCR association rates differed by HLA locus, highest for DRB1 and lowest for HLA-C. An ancestry cluster, one associated with Asian ancestry, reportedly showed fewer N-insertions than the approximately 650-donor mean in a later analysis.

V was pared by 7 bases and J by 6 bases, with 24 bases between. CDR3 length equals 16 residues. Germline-derived CDR1 and CDR2 are WSHSY and SAAADI. Regarding this clone: As yet, its antigen is unknown.

This clonotype originated in a woman aged 40 to 50 in good health and CMV-seropositive. The V gene is TRBV10-2, the J gene TRBJ1-2; D is ambiguous. The sequenced sample was PBMCs. This CDR3 reads CASNSRRLRKVDGYTF. The CDR3, as DNA: TGCGCCAGCAACAGCCGACGGCTACGGAAGGTGGATGGCTACACCTTC.